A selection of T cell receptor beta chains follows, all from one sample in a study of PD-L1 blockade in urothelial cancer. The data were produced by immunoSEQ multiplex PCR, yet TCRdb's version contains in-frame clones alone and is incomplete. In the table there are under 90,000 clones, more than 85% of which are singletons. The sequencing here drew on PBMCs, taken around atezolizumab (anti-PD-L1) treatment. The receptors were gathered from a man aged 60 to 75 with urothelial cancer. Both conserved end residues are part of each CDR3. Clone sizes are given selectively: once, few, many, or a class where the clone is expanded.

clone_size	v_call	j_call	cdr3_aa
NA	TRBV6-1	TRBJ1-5	CASSEEMYNQPQHF
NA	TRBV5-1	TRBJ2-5	CASSSSGGAKETQYF
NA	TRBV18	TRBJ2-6	CASSLSGLASGANVLTF
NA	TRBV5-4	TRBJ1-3	CASSLQGSGNTIYF
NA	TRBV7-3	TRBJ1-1	CASSFTGGTLNTEAFF
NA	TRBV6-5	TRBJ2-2	CASSPRAGELFF
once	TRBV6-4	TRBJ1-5	CASSEEGGYGPQHF
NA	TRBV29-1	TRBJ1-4	CSVVREEKLFF
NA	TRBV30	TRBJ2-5	CAWGGRQLQETQYF
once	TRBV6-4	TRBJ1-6	CASSATRGNSPLHF
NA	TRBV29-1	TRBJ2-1	CSVAGKDNEQFF
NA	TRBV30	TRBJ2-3	CAWASGTSGRSTDTQYF
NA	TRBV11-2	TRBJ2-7	CASSLASGLSYEQYF
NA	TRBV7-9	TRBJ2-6	CASSLQILGANVLTF
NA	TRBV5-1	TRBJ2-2	CASSLAFAGELFF
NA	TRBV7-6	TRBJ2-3	CASSLLAAGGFSTDTQYF
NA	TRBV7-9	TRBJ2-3	CASSFLAARSTDTQYF
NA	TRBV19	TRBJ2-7	CASSTTSGVSYEQYF
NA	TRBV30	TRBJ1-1	CAWSRRGMLNTEAFF
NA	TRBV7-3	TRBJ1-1	CASSLDRDSSEAFF
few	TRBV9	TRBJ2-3	CASSPGGWADTQYF
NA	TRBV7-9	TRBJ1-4	CASSLVGTGGASHEKLFF
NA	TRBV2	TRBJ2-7	CASSFASYEQYF
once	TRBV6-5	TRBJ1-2	CASSYSRSDFNYGYTF
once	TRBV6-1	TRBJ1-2	CASSEYIGTGGLYTF
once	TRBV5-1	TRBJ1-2	CASSLEAAQGYGYTF
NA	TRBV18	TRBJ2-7	CASSPLGGASAGLFEQYF
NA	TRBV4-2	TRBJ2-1	CASSLTGTGVNEQFF
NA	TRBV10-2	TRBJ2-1	CASSGLAVLNEQFF
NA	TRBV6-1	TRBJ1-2	CASSNDRVGYTF
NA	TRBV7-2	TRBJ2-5	CASSPLAGGQETQYF
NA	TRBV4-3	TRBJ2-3	CASSQGTGDRSTDTQYF
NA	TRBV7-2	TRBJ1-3	CASSFQAGVSGNTIYF
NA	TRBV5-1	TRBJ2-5	CASSTGQATQETQYF
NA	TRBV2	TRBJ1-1	CASSEAGRGAEAFF
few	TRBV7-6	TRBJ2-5	CASSRGQGKETQYF
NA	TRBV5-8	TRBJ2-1	CASSLASYNEQFF
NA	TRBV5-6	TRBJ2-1	CASSGGRARGNEQFF
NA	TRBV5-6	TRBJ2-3	CASSPNSGRGGDTQYF